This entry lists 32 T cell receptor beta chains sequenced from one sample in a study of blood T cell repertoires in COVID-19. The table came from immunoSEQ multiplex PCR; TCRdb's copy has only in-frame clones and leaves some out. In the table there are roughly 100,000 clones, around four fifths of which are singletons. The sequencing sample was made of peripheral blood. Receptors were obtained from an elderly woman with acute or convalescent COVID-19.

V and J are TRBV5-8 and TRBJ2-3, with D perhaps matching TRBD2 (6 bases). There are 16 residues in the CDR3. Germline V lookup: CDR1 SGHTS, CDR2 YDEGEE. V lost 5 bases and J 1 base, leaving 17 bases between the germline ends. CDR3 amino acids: CASSSRAGSGTDTQYF. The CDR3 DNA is TGTGCCAGCAGTTCAAGAGCGGGTTCCGGCACAGATACGCAGTATTTT. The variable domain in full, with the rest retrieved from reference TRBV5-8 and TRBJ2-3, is EAGVTQSPTHLIKTRGQQATLRCSPISGHTSVYWYQQALGLGLQFLLWYDEGEERNRGNFPPRFSGRQFPNYSSELNVNALELEDSALYLCASSSRAGSGTDTQYFGPGTRLTVL.

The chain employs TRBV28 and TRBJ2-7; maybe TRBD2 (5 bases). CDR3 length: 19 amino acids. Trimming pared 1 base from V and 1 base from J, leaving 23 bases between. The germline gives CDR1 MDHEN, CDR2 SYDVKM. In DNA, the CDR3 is TGTGCCAGCAGTTTATCTTCGGGGTCCCCTCCTCCTTCATCCTACGAGCAGTACTTC. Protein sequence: CASSLSSGSPPPSSYEQYF.

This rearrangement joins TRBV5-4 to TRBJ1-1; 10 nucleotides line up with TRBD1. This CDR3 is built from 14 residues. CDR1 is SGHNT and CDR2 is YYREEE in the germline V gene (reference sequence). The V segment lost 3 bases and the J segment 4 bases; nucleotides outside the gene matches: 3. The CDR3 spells CASSSTGGFTEAFF. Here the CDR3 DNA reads TGTGCCAGCAGCTCGACAGGGGGCTTCACTGAAGCTTTCTTT. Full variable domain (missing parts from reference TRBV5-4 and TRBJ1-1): ETGVTQSPTHLIKTRGQQVTLRCSSQSGHNTVSWYQQALGQGPQFIFQYYREEENGRGNFPPRFSGLQFPNYSSELNVNALELDDSALYLCASSSTGGFTEAFFGQGTRLTVV.

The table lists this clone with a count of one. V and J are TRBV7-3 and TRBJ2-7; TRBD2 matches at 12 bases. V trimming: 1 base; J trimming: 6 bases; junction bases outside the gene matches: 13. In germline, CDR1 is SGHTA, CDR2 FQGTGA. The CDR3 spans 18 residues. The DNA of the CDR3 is TGTGCCAGCAGCTTAATGCCCGTGGAGACTAGCGGGAGTATCGAGCAGTACTTC. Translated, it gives CASSLMPVETSGSIEQYF.

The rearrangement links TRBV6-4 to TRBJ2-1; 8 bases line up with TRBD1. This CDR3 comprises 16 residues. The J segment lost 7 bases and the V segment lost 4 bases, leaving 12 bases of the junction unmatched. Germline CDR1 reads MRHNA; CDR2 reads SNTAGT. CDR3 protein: CASSALTGQASNEQFF. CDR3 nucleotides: TGTGCCAGCAGTGCGTTGACGGGACAGGCATCGAATGAGCAGTTCTTC.

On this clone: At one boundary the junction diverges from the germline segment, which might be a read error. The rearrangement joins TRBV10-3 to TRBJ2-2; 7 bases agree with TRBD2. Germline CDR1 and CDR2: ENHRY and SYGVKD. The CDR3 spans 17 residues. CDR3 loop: CAICEGGRGWNTGELFF. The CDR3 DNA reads TGTGCCATCTGTGAAGGTGGGCGGGGGTGGAACACCGGGGAGCTGTTTTTT.

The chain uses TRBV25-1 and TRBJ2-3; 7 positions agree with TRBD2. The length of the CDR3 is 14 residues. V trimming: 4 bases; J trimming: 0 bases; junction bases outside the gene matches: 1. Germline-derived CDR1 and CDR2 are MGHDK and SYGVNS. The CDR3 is CASSGRGSTDTQYF. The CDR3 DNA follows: TGTGCCAGCAGTGGGCGGGGGAGCACAGATACGCAGTATTTT.

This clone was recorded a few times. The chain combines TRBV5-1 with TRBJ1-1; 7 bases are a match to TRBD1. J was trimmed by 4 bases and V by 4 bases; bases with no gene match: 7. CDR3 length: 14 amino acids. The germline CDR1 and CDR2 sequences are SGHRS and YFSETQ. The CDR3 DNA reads TGCGCCAGCAGCCTGGACAGGCCGAGCACTGAAGCTTTCTTT. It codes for CASSLDRPSTEAFF.

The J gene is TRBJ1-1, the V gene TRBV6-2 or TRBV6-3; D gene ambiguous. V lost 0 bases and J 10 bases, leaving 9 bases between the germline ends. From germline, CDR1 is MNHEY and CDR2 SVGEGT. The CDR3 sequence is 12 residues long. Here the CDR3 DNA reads TGTGCCAGCAGTTACTCGGCTTCCCGAGCTTTCTTT. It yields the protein CASSYSASRAFF.

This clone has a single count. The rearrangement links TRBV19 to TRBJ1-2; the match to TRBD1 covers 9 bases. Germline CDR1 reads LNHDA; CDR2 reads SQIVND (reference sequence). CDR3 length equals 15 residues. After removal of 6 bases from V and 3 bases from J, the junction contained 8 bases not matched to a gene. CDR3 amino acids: CASSRDRAVDYGYTF. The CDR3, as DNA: TGTGCCAGTAGCCGGGACAGGGCGGTTGACTATGGCTACACCTTC.

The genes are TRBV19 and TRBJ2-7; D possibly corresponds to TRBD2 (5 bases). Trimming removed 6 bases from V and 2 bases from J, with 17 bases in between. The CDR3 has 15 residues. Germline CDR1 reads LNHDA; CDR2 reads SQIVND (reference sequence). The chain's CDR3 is CASRLEDGATYEQYF. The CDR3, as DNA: TGTGCCAGTAGACTAGAGGACGGCGCTACCTACGAGCAGTACTTC.

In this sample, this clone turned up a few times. The CDR3 bases are TGCAGCGTTGCGGGGTCAACAGGGGGCACTGGCTACACCTTC. Its protein is CSVAGSTGGTGYTF. The chain joins TRBV29-1 to TRBJ1-2, with 9 bases fitting TRBD1. The V gene's germline CDR1 is SQVTM and CDR2 ANQGSEA. The CDR3 totals 14 residues. V was pared by 4 bases and J by 7 bases, with 10 bases of the junction left unmatched.

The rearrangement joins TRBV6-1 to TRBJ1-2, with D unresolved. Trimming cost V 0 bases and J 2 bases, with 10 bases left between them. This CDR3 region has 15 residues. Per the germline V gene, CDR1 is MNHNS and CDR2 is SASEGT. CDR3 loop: CASSEAGRSNYGYTF. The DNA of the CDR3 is TGTGCCAGCAGTGAAGCGGGCAGATCCAACTATGGCTACACCTTC.

CDR3 region: CSVEGGTGGFGTEAFF. DNA of the CDR3: TGCAGCGTTGAAGGGGGGACAGGGGGCTTTGGCACTGAAGCTTTCTTT. The chain joins TRBV29-1 to TRBJ1-1; 12 bases align to TRBD1. The CDR3 is 16 residues long. Germline V gene lookup returns CDR1 SQVTM and CDR2 ANQGSEA. The ends lost 1 base at V and 4 bases at J; junction bases unmatched: 7. Full variable domain (missing parts from reference TRBV29-1 and TRBJ1-1): SAVISQKPSRDICQRGTSLTIQCQVDSQVTMMFWYRQQPGQSLTLIATANQGSEATYESGFVIDKFPISRPNLTFSTLTVSNMSPEDSSIYLCSVEGGTGGFGTEAFFGQGTRLTVV.

CDR3 loop: CASSPGGNTDTQYF. CDR3 DNA: TGTGCCAGCAGCCCAGGGGGCAACACAGATACGCAGTATTTT. The chain carries TRBV7-2 and TRBJ2-3; 8 nucleotides align to TRBD1. The CDR3 totals 14 residues. V trimming: 5 bases; J trimming: 2 bases; junction bases outside the gene matches: 3. Germline V gene data show CDR1 as SGHTA and CDR2 as FQGNSA.

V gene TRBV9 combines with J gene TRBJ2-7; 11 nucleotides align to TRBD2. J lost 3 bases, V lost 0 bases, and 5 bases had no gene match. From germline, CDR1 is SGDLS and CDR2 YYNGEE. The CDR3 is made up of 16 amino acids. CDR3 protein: CASSVGSGGAGYEQYF. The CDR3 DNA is TGTGCCAGCAGCGTAGGTAGCGGGGGGGCCGGCTACGAGCAGTACTTC.

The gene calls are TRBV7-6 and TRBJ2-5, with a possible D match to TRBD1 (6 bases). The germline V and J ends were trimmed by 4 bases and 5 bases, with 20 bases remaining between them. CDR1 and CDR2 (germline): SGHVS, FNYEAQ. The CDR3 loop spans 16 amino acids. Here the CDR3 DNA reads TGTGCCAGCAGCTCCCTCTTTGGCAGGGGAGATGAGACCCAGTACTTC. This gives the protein CASSSLFGRGDETQYF.

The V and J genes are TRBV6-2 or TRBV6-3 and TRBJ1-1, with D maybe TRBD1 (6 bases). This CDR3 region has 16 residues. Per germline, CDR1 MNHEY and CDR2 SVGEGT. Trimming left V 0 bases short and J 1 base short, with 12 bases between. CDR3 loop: CASSYSGAGPNTEAFF. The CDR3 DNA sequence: TGTGCCAGCAGTTACTCGGGGGCAGGGCCGAACACTGAAGCTTTCTTT.

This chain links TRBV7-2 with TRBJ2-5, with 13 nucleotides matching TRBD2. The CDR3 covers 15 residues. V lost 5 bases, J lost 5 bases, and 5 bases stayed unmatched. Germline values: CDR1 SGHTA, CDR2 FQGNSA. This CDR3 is CASSPRTSGGETQYF. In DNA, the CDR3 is TGTGCCAGCAGCCCGAGGACTAGCGGGGGTGAGACCCAGTACTTC.

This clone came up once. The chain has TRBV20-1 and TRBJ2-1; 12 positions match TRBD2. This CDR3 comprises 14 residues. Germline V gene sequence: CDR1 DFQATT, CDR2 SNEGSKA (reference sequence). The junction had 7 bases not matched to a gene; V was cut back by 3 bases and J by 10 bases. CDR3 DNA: TGCAGTGCTAGTACTAGCGGGGGGCCTGAAGAGCAGTTCTTC. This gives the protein CSASTSGGPEEQFF.

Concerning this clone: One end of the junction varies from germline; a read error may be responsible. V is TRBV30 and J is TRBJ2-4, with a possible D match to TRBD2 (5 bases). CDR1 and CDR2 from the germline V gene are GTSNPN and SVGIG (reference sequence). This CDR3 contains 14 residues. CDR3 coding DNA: TGTGCCTGGAGTGTATCCCTAGCCCAAAACATTCAGTACTTC. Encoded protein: CAWSVSLAQNIQYF.

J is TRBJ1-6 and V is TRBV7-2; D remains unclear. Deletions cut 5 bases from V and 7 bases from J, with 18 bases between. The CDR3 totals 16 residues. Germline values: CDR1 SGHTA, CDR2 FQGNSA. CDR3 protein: CASSAGPPTGNSPLHF. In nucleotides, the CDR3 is TGTGCCAGCAGCGCGGGCCCTCCTACCGGCAATTCACCCCTCCACTTT.

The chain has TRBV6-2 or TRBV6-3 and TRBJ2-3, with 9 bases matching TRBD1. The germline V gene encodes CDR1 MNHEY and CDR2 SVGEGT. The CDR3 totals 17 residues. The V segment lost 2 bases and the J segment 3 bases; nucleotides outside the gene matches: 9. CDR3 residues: CASSYPRTGDWTDTQYF. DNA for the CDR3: TGTGCCAGCAGTTACCCCCGGACAGGGGATTGGACAGATACGCAGTATTTT.

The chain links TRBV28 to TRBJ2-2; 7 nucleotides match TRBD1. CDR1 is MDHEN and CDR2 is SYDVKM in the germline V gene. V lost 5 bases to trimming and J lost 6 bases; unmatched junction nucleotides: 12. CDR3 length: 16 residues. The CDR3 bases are TGTGCCAGCAGTCTCCTAGGCAGGGGGATGCCCGGGGAGCTGTTTTTT. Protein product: CASSLLGRGMPGELFF.

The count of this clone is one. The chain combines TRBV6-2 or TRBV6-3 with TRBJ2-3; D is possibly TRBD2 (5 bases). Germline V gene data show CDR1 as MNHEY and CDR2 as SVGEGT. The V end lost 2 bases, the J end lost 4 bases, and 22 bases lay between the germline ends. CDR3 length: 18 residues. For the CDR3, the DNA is TGTGCCAGCAGTTACAGGACCTCGTCGGAGGCGTTTGCAGATACGCAGTATTTT. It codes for CASSYRTSSEAFADTQYF.

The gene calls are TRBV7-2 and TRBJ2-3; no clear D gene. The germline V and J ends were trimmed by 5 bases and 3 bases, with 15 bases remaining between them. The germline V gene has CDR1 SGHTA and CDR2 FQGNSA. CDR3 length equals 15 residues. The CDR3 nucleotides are TGTGCCAGCAGCGCATCGTTTAGCAGAACAGATACGCAGTATTTT. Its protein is CASSASFSRTDTQYF. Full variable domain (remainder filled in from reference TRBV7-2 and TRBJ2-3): GAGVSQSPSNKVTEKGKDVELRCDPISGHTALYWYRQSLGQGLEFLIYFQGNSAPDKSGLPSDRFSAERTGGSVSTLTIQRTQQEDSAVYLCASSASFSRTDTQYFGPGTRLTVL.

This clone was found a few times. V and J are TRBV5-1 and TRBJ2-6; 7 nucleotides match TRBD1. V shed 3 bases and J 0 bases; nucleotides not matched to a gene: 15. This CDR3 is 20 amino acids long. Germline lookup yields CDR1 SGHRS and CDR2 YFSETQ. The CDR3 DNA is TGCGCCAGCAGCTCATCAATCCCCGGACAGGAGTACTCTGGGGCCAACGTCCTGACTTTC. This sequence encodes CASSSSIPGQEYSGANVLTF. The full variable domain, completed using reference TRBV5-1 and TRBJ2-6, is KAGVTQTPRYLIKTRGQQVTLSCSPISGHRSVSWYQQTPGQGLQFLFEYFSETQRNKGNFPGRFSGRQFSNSRSEMNVSTLELGDSALYLCASSSSIPGQEYSGANVLTFGAGSRLTVL.

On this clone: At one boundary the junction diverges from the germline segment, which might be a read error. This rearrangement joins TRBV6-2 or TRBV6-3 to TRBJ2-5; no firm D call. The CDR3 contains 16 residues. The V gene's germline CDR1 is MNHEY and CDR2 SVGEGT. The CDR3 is CASNYSKPGSQETQYF. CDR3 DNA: TGTGCCAGCAATTACTCGAAACCAGGTAGTCAAGAGACCCAGTACTTC.

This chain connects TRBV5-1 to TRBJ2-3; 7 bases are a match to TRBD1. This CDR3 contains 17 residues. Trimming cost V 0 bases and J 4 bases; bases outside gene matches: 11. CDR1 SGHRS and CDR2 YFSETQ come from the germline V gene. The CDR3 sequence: CASSLGPLRGPSDTQYF. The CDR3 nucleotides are TGCGCCAGCAGCTTGGGACCCCTAAGGGGGCCTTCAGATACGCAGTATTTT.

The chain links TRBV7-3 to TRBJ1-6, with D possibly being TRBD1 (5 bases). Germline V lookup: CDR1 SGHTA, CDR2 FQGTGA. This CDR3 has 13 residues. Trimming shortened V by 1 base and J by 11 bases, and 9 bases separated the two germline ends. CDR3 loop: CASSLNPGAPLHF. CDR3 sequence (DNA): TGTGCCAGCAGCTTAAACCCGGGGGCACCCCTCCACTTT.

The CDR3 nucleotides read TGTGCCAGCAGCTTACGCGGAGGACAGGTCCGAGGGCGTGACAATGAGCAGTTCTTC. Translation gives CASSLRGGQVRGRDNEQFF. The chain joins TRBV21-1 to TRBJ2-1; TRBD1 reflects the table's D call only, with no check against the DNA. TRBV21-1 is annotated as a pseudogene. The CDR3 has 19 residues.

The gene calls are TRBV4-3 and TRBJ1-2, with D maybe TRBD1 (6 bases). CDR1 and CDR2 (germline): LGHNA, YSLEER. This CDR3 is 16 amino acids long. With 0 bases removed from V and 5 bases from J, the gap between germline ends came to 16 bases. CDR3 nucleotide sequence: TGCGCCAGCAGCCAAGAGTTTACAGGGTTGTGGTATGGCTACACCTTC. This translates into CASSQEFTGLWYGYTF.